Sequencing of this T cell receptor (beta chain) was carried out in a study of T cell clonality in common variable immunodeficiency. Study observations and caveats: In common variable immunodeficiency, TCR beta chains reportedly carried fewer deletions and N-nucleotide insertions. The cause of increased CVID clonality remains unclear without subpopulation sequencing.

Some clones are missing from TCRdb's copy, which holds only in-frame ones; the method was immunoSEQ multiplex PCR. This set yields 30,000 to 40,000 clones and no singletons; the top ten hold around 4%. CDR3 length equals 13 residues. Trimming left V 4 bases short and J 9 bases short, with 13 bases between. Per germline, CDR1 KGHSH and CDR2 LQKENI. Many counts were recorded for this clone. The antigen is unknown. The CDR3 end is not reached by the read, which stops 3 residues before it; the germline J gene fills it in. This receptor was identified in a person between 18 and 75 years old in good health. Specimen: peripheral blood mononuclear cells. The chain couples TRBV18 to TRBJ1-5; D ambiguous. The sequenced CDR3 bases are TGTGCCAGCTCACTCGAGGTGCTTACGCCC. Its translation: CASSLEVLTP. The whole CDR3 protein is CASSLEVLTPQHF.